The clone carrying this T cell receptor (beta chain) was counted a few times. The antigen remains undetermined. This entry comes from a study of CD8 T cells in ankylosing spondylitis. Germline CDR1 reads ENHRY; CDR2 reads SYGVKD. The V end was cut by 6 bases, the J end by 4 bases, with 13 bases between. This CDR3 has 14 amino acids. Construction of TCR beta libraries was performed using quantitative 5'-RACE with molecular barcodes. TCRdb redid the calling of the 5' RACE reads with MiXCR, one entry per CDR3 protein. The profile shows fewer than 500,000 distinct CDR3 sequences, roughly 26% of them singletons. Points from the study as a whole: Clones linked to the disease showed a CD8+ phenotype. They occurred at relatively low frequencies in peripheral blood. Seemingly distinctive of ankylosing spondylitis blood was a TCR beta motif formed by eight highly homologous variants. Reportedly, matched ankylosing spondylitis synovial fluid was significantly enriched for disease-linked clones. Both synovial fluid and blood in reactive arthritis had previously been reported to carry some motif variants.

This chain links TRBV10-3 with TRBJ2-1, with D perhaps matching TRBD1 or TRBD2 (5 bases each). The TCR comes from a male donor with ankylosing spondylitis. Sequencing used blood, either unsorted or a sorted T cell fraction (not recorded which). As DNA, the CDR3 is TGTGCCATCAGAAAAAGTGAGGGGTACAATGAGCAGTTCTTC. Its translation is CAIRKSEGYNEQFF.